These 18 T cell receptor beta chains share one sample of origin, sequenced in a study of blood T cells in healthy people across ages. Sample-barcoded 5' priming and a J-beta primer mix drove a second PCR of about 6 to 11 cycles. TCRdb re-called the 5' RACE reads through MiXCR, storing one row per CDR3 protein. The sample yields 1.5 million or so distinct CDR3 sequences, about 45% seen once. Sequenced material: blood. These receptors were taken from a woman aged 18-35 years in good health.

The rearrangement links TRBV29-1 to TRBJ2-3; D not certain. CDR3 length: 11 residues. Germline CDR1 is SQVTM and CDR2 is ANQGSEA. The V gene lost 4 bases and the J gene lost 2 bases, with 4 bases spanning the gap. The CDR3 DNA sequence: TGCAGCGTTGCAAACACAGATACGCAGTATTTT. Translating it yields CSVANTDTQYF.

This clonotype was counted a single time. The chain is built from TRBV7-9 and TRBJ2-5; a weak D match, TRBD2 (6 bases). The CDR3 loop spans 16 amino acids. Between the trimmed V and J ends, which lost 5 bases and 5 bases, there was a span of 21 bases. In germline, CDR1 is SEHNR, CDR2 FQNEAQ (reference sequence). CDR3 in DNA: TGTGCCAGCAGCCAGCCCCCCGGGGGAGTGCCCGAGACCCAGTACTTC. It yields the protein CASSQPPGGVPETQYF.

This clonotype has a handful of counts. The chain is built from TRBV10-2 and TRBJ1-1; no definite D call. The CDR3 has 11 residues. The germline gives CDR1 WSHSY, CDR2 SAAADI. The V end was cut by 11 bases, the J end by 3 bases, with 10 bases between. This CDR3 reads CAGWGDTEAFF. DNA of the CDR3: TGCGCCGGTTGGGGAGACACTGAAGCTTTCTTT.

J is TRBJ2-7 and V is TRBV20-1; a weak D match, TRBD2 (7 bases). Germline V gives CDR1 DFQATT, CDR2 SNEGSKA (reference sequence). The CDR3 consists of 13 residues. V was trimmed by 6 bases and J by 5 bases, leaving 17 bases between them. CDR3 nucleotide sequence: TGCAGTGCCCCGTCCCAGGGGAGGGACGAGCAGTACTTC. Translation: CSAPSQGRDEQYF.

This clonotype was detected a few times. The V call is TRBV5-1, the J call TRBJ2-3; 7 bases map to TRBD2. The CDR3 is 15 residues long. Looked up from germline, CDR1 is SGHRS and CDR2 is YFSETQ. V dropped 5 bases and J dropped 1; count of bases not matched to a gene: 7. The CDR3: CASSYIAGRTDTQYF. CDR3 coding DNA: TGCGCCAGCAGTTACATAGCGGGCCGCACAGATACGCAGTATTTT.

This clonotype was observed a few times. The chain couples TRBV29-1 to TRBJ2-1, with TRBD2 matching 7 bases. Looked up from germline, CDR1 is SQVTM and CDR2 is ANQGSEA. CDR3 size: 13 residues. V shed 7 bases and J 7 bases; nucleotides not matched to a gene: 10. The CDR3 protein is CSAVLGGRNEQFF. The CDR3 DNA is TGCAGCGCTGTTCTGGGAGGGAGGAATGAGCAGTTCTTC.

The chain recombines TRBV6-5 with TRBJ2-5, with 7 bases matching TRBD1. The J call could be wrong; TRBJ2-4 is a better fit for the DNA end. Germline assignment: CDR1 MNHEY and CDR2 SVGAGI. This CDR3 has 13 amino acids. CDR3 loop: CASSFDREGIQYF. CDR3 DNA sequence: TGTGCCAGCAGCTTCGACAGGGAAGGCATTCAGTACTTC.

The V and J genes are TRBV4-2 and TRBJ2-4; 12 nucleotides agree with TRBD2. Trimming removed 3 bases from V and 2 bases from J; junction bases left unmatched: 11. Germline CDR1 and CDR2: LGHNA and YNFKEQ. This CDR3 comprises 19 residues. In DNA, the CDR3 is TGTGCCAGCAGCCAGGCCGGGACTAGCGGGCGAAGACCCAAAAACATTCAGTACTTC. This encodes CASSQAGTSGRRPKNIQYF.

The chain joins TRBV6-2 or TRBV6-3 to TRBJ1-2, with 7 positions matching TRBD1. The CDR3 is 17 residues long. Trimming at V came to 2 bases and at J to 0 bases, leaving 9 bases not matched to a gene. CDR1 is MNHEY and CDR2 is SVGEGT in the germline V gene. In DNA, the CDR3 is TGTGCCAGCAGTTACCCGGGACAGCCGTGGTCTAACTATGGCTACACCTTC. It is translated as CASSYPGQPWSNYGYTF.

Here the CDR3 DNA reads TGCAGTGCCCTCCGAGGGAGCTCCTATAATTCACCCCTCCACTTT. Its protein product is CSALRGSSYNSPLHF. The chain combines TRBV20-1 with TRBJ1-6; D gene uncertain. Germline-derived CDR1 and CDR2 are DFQATT and SNEGSKA (reference sequence). The CDR3 covers 15 residues. The V end lost 6 bases, the J end lost 0 bases, and 12 bases lay between the germline ends.

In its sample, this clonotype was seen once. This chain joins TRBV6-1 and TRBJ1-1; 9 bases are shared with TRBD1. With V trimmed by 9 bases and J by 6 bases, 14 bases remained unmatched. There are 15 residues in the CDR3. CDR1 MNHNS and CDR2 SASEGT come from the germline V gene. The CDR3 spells CARPLGTGLCPEAFF. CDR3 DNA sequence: TGTGCCAGACCCCTAGGGACAGGGCTTTGCCCTGAAGCTTTCTTT.

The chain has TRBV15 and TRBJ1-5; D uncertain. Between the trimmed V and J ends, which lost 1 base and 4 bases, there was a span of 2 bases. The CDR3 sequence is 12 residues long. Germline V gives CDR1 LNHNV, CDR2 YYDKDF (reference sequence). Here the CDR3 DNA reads TGTGCCACCAGCAGAGTAAATCAGCCCCAGCATTTT. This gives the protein CATSRVNQPQHF. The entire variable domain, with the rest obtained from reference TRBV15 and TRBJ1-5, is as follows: DAMVIQNPRYQVTQFGKPVTLSCSQTLNHNVMYWYQQKSSQAPKLLFHYYDKDFNNEADTPDNFQSRRPNTSFCFLDIRSPGLGDTAMYLCATSRVNQPQHFGDGTRLSIL.

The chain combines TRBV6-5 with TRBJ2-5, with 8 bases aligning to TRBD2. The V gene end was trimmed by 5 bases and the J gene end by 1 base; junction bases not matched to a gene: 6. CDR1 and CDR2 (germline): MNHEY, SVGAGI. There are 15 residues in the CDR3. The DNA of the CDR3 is TGTGCCAGCAGTCACATCCTAGCGGGCCAAGAGACCCAGTACTTC. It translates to CASSHILAGQETQYF.

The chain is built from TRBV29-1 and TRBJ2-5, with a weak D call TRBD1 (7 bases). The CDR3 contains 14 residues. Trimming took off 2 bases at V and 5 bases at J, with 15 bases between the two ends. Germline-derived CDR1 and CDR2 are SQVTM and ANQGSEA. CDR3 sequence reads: CSVETDAGGETQYF. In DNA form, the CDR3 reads TGCAGCGTTGAAACGGATGCAGGGGGGGAGACCCAGTACTTC.

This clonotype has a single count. Written as DNA, the CDR3 is TGTGCCAGCTCACCACGGTCCCGGACGCTTGATTCACCCCTCCACTTT. Translated, it gives CASSPRSRTLDSPLHF. The chain uses TRBV18 and TRBJ1-6; D is ambiguous. This CDR3 has 16 residues. Deletions cut 1 base from V and 8 bases from J, with 15 bases between. Germline V lookup: CDR1 KGHSH, CDR2 LQKENI.

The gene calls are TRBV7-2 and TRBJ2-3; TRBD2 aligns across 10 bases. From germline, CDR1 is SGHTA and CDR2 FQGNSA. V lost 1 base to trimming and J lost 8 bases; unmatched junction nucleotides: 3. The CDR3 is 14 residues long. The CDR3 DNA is TGTGCCAGCAGCTTAGAACTAGCGGGAAGTACGCAGTATTTT. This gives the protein CASSLELAGSTQYF.

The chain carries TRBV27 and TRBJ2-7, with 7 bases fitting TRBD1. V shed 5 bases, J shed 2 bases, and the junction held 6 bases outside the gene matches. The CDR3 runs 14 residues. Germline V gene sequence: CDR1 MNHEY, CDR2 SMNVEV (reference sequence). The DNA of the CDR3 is TGTGCCAGCAGTACCCAGGGGGAGACCTACGAGCAGTACTTC. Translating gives CASSTQGETYEQYF.

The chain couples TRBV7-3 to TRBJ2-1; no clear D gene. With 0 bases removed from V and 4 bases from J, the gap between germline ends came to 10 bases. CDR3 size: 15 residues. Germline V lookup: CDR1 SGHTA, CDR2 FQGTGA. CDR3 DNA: TGTGCCAGCAGCTTAACGTTAACTCGTTACAATGAGCAGTTCTTC. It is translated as CASSLTLTRYNEQFF. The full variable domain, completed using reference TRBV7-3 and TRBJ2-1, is GAGVSQTPSNKVTEKGKYVELRCDPISGHTALYWYRQSLGQGPEFLIYFQGTGAADDSGLPNDRFFAVRPEGSVSTLKIQRTERGDSAVYLCASSLTLTRYNEQFFGPGTRLTVL.